These T cell receptor beta chains were read from a single sample in a study of blood T cell repertoires in COVID-19. Only in-frame clones appear in the TCRdb table, and some are missing; sequencing was by immunoSEQ multiplex PCR. This table holds roughly 90,000 clones, approximately 79% found once. The sequenced sample consisted of peripheral blood. The receptors come from a woman older than 75 with active or convalescent COVID-19. The CDR3 runs from the conserved cysteine through the conserved F or W. The order of the fields is V gene, J gene, CDR3 protein.

>TRBV9|TRBJ1-6
CASSVEGGRYSPLHF
>TRBV6-4|TRBJ2-7
CASSEDRGLEQYF
>TRBV30|TRBJ2-7
CAWTSGSSYEQYF
>TRBV5-4|TRBJ1-3
CASSLQQAPSGNTIYF
>TRBV24-1|TRBJ2-3
CATSDRAGPDTQYF
>TRBV10-3|TRBJ2-1
CAISWYLAGTLSYNEQFF
>TRBV19|TRBJ2-1
CASSSWFSGGVSYNEQFF
>TRBV5-6|TRBJ2-3
CASSLRTGSTDTQYF
>TRBV2|TRBJ1-6
CASRDSHSPLHF
>TRBV2|TRBJ2-7
CASSEAGRGSYEQYF
>TRBV9|TRBJ2-7
CASSRRKAGDPYEQYF
>TRBV19|TRBJ1-4
CASTQDRTQKLFF
>TRBV7-7|TRBJ2-2
CASSLATGTTGELFF
>TRBV21-1|TRBJ2-5
CASNPGGGPSSDQETQYF
>TRBV2|TRBJ2-5
CASRTGTSGRGGQETQYF
>TRBV27|TRBJ1-1
CASRGGTPGSEAFF
>TRBV3-1/TRBV3-2|TRBJ2-1
CASSPRLAGVRQFF
>TRBV6-2/TRBV6-3|TRBJ2-7
CASSLGLAFEQYF
>TRBV7-9|TRBJ1-3
CASSLSGSGNTIYF
>TRBV4-3|TRBJ2-1
CASSQDHSLAGSPNNEQFF
>TRBV28|TRBJ2-2
CASSRPGQGTGELFF
>TRBV7-2|TRBJ2-7
CASSLSREDEQYF
>TRBV21-1|TRBJ2-3
CASSSGHPFGGDTQYF
>TRBV6-2/TRBV6-3|TRBJ2-5
CASSYPRQGVLYQETQYF
>TRBV5-1|TRBJ2-3
CASSLGVAASTDTQYF
>TRBV19|TRBJ2-5
CASSSAGHFGETQYF
>TRBV2|TRBJ2-2
CASSEIAGGTGELFF
>TRBV4-2|TRBJ2-2
CASSQVEGRVPNTGELFF
>TRBV6-5|TRBJ2-1
CASRGGEVNEQFF
>TRBV10-3|TRBJ2-6
CAITPLPPRTGSGANVLTF
>TRBV19|TRBJ2-7
CASSIATGAGYEQYF
>TRBV15|TRBJ1-6
CATSREGQGGPLNSPLHF
>TRBV11-3|TRBJ2-1
CASSLEAGGFYNEQFF
>TRBV30|TRBJ2-7
CAWRRDSLYEQYF
>TRBV7-2|TRBJ2-7
CASSLGTDSYEQYF
>TRBV24-1|TRBJ1-5
CATSDLRLNQPQHF
>TRBV5-1|TRBJ2-3
CASSLWGGADTQYF
>TRBV9|TRBJ1-6
CASSRQGGLGSPLHF
>TRBV23-1|TRBJ1-5
CASSHRSQPQHF
>TRBV5-4|TRBJ2-7
CASSRRAGVNHEQYF
>TRBV19|TRBJ1-5
CASSPVAGIDQPQHF
>TRBV29-1|TRBJ1-2
CSVTGQGYGYTF
>TRBV5-1|TRBJ2-2
CASSRDRGNTGELFF
>TRBV9|TRBJ1-6
CASSQGSYNSPLHF
>TRBV2|TRBJ2-3
CASSEMRGLGTDTQYF